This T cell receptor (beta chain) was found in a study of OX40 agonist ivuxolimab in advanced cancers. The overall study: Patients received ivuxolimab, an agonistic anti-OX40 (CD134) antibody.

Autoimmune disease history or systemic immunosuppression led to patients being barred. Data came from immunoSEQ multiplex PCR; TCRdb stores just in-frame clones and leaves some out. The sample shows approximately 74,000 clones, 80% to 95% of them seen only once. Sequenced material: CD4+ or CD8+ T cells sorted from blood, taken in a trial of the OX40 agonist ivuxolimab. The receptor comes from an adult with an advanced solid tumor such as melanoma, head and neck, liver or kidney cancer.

The CDR3 loop is CASKVEELFF. The CDR3 coding sequence is TGTGCCAGCAAAGTCGAGGAACTGTTTTTT. This sequence joins TRBV21-1 and TRBJ1-4. TRBV21-1 is marked as a pseudogene. CDR3 length equals 10 residues.